The rows below give T cell receptor beta chains drawn from one sample of a study of control samples from healthy donors and cancer patients. Sequenced by immunoSEQ multiplex PCR; TCRdb stores in-frame clones only, minus some. The data contain tens of thousands of clones, about 87% of them singletons. The sample consisted of blood. The receptors were sampled from a woman aged 70-85 years in good health. The CDR3 runs from the conserved cysteine through the conserved F or W. D genes are given only for firm matches. Where a row states a size, it is once, few, many or the class of an expanded clone; other rows omit it.

V gene	J gene	clone size	D gene	CDR3 protein	CDR3 DNA
TRBV6-5	TRBJ2-7	.	TRBD1	CASSLSKGQVYEQYF	TGTGCCAGCTCACTATCGAAGGGACAGGTCTACGAGCAGTACTTC
TRBV9	TRBJ2-5	.	TRBD1	CASSVSGTGKETQYF	TGTGCCAGCAGCGTAAGTGGGACAGGCAAAGAGACCCAGTACTTC
TRBV7-9	TRBJ1-5	.	.	CASSPGDNQPQHF	TGTGCCAGCAGCCCAGGGGACAATCAGCCCCAGCATTTT
TRBV20-1	TRBJ1-6	.	.	CSASQGLNSPLHF	TGCAGTGCTAGTCAGGGGTTAAATTCACCCCTCCACTTT
TRBV6-1	TRBJ2-6	.	.	CASSEGSSGANVLTF	TGTGCCAGCAGTGAGGGCAGCTCTGGGGCCAACGTCCTGACTTTC
TRBV20-1	TRBJ2-7	few	.	CSARAYPEQYF	TGCAGTGCTAGAGCGTACCCCGAGCAGTACTTC
TRBV27	TRBJ2-5	.	TRBD2	CASSLNSGVQETQYF	TGTGCCAGCAGTTTGAATAGCGGGGTGCAAGAGACCCAGTACTTC
TRBV7-2	TRBJ2-3	.	.	CASSTHILPTDTQYF	TGTGCCAGCAGCACTCATATCCTCCCCACAGATACGCAGTATTTT
TRBV4-1	TRBJ2-7	.	TRBD2	CASTQDGLAGRGEQYF	TGCGCCAGCACGCAGGACGGACTAGCGGGAAGGGGTGAGCAGTACTTC
TRBV6-5	TRBJ1-1	.	.	CASSYVRIQMNTEAFF	TGTGCCAGCAGTTACGTCCGGATCCAAATGAACACTGAAGCTTTCTTT
TRBV28	TRBJ2-2	.	.	CASSSNRPNTGELFF	TGTGCCAGCAGTTCCAACAGGCCGAACACCGGGGAGCTGTTTTTT
TRBV6-1	TRBJ1-6	.	TRBD1	CASSDRGQSGRSYNSPLHF	TGTGCCAGCAGTGACAGGGGACAGTCGGGACGGTCCTATAATTCACCCCTCCACTTT
TRBV4-3	TRBJ1-5	.	.	CASSQDAQGGSNQPQHF	TGCGCCAGCAGCCAAGATGCACAGGGAGGGAGCAATCAGCCCCAGCATTTT
TRBV7-3	TRBJ1-6	once	.	CASSLNLDLNSPLHF	TGTGCCAGCAGCTTAAACCTGGACCTAAATTCACCCCTCCACTTT
TRBV19	TRBJ1-3	few	.	CASSIRRILSGNTIYF	TGTGCCAGTAGTATACGACGGATTCTCTCTGGAAACACCATATATTTT
TRBV6-4	TRBJ1-1	.	.	CASSASGLQNTEAFF	TGTGCCAGCAGTGCCTCGGGACTCCAGAACACTGAAGCTTTCTTT
TRBV27	TRBJ1-2	.	.	CAGPTPNYGYTF	TGTGCCGGACCCACCCCTAACTATGGCTACACCTTC
TRBV9	TRBJ1-2	.	.	CASSPGGQSNYGYTF	TGTGCCAGCAGCCCGGGGGGGCAGTCTAACTATGGCTACACCTTC
TRBV29-1	TRBJ1-1	.	.	CSGVTDTEAFF	TGCAGCGGGGTAACGGACACTGAAGCTTTCTTT
TRBV3-1/TRBV3-2	TRBJ1-2	.	.	CASSQGGTVLAGTF	TGTGCCAGCAGCCAAGGGGGTACAGTCCTGGCGGGCACCTTC
TRBV12-3/TRBV12-4	TRBJ2-1	.	TRBD1	CASTPTGTNEQFF	TGTGCCAGCACTCCGACAGGGACGAATGAGCAGTTCTTC
TRBV5-4	TRBJ1-1	few	.	CASSPAPGREETEAFF	TGTGCCAGCAGCCCCGCCCCGGGCAGGGAGGAAACTGAAGCTTTCTTT
TRBV3-1/TRBV3-2	TRBJ2-5	few	.	CASSQDIGGETQYF	TGTGCCAGCAGCCAAGACATTGGGGGAGAGACCCAGTACTTC
TRBV19	TRBJ1-2	.	TRBD1	CASKAGQGNYGYTF	TGTGCCAGCAAAGCGGGACAGGGGAACTATGGCTACACCTTC
TRBV20-1	TRBJ2-7	.	.	CSASLDTLSRGYEQYF	TGCAGTGCTAGTTTGGACACCCTGTCAAGGGGCTACGAGCAGTACTTC
TRBV29-1	TRBJ1-1	.	.	CSVSWLMNTEAFF	TGCAGCGTTAGTTGGCTTATGAACACTGAAGCTTTCTTT
TRBV15	TRBJ2-2	.	.	CATSRDGLGGARTGELFF	TGTGCCACCAGCAGAGATGGGTTAGGGGGGGCGAGGACCGGGGAGCTGTTTTTT
TRBV7-9	TRBJ2-3	.	TRBD2	CAISGTSFTDTQYF	TGTGCCATCTCCGGGACTAGTTTCACAGATACGCAGTATTTT
TRBV5-4	TRBJ2-5	.	.	CASSARRGEETQYF	TGTGCCAGCAGCGCTCGGCGGGGAGAAGAGACCCAGTACTTC
TRBV25-1	TRBJ2-3	.	.	CASSDYGGGTTDTQYF	TGTGCCAGCAGTGACTACGGGGGTGGGACCACAGATACGCAGTATTTT
TRBV5-6	TRBJ2-7	.	.	CASSSSSYEQYF	TGTGCCAGCAGCTCGAGCTCCTACGAGCAGTACTTC
TRBV9	TRBJ1-5	.	.	CASSAGPFANQPQHF	TGTGCCAGCAGTGCCGGGCCCTTCGCCAATCAGCCCCAGCATTTT
TRBV7-9	TRBJ2-1	few	TRBD2	CASSWLAGTYNEQFF	TGTGCCAGCAGCTGGCTAGCGGGTACCTACAATGAGCAGTTCTTC
TRBV5-6	TRBJ1-2	.	TRBD1	CASSPGTGYSGNYGYTF	TGTGCCAGCAGCCCAGGGACAGGGTATTCCGGGAACTATGGCTACACCTTC
TRBV15	TRBJ1-3	.	.	CATSRRPGLKKDTIYF	TGTGCCACCAGCAGACGACCGGGACTAAAAAAGGACACCATATATTTT
TRBV18	TRBJ1-1	.	.	CASSPGGDEAFF	TGTGCCAGCTCACCGGGCGGAGATGAAGCTTTCTTT
TRBV24-1	TRBJ2-5	.	TRBD2	CATSESSGLGTKETQYF	TGTGCCACCAGTGAATCTAGCGGGCTAGGGACCAAAGAGACCCAGTACTTC
TRBV5-1	TRBJ2-3	.	.	CASSHQAAGTDTQYF	TGCGCCAGCAGCCACCAGGCCGCAGGGACAGATACGCAGTATTTT
TRBV6-5	TRBJ2-1	.	TRBD2	CASSPGTSSNNEQFF	TGTGCCAGCTCCCCAGGGACTAGCAGCAACAATGAGCAGTTCTTC
TRBV5-1	TRBJ2-5	.	TRBD1	CASSPGTGGKTQYF	TGCGCCAGCAGCCCGGGGACAGGGGGAAAGACCCAGTACTTC
TRBV7-2	TRBJ2-1	.	TRBD2	CASSPSRLAGSYNEQFF	TGTGCCAGCAGCCCCTCTCGACTAGCGGGTTCCTACAATGAGCAGTTCTTC
TRBV7-2	TRBJ1-2	.	.	CASSLEGNYGYTF	TGTGCCAGCAGCTTAGAGGGGAACTATGGCTACACCTTC
TRBV30	TRBJ1-1	.	.	CAWMLSNTEAFF	TGTGCCTGGATGCTCTCGAACACTGAAGCTTTCTTT
TRBV7-4	TRBJ1-6	.	.	CASLISLDSSSYNSPLHF	TGTGCCAGCCTTATCAGCCTTGACAGCAGCTCCTATAATTCACCCCTCCACTTT
TRBV2	TRBJ2-1	.	TRBD2	CAQAGRNAGGGGLLDEQFF	TGTGCCCAAGCAGGGAGAAATGCGGGAGGGGGCGGGTTATTGGATGAGCAGTTCTTC
TRBV6-2/TRBV6-3	TRBJ2-7	.	.	CASSSLGVAYEQYF	TGTGCCAGCAGTTCCTTAGGGGTCGCCTACGAGCAGTACTTC
TRBV3-1/TRBV3-2	TRBJ1-6	.	TRBD1	CASSPTGGSSYNSPLHF	TGTGCCAGCAGCCCGACAGGGGGGAGCTCCTATAATTCACCCCTCCACTTT
TRBV7-2	TRBJ2-5	few	TRBD1	CASSVWDPTGAQETQYF	TGTGCCAGCAGCGTTTGGGATCCGACAGGGGCCCAAGAGACCCAGTACTTC
TRBV3-1/TRBV3-2	TRBJ1-1	.	.	CASSQPGGGAFF	TGTGCCAGCAGCCAGCCTGGGGGGGGAGCTTTCTTT
TRBV5-1	TRBJ1-3	.	TRBD1	CASSITGERGNTIYF	TGCGCCAGCAGCATTACAGGGGAAAGGGGAAACACCATATATTTT
TRBV5-1	TRBJ1-2	.	TRBD1	CASSQRQGDGYTF	TGCGCCAGCAGCCAACGACAGGGGGATGGCTACACCTTC
TRBV2	TRBJ1-2	once	.	CASSETRSYGYTF	TGTGCCAGCAGTGAAACCAGGAGCTATGGCTACACCTTC
TRBV12-3/TRBV12-4	TRBJ1-2	.	TRBD1	CASSPGTAYGYTF	TGTGCCAGCAGCCCCGGGACAGCGTATGGCTACACCTTC
TRBV18	TRBJ2-1	.	TRBD2	CASGEPGLAASEQFF	TGTGCCAGCGGGGAACCGGGACTAGCGGCCTCAGAGCAGTTCTTC
TRBV4-1	TRBJ1-1	.	.	CASSGGRAFF	TGCGCCAGCAGCGGGGGGAGGGCTTTCTTT
TRBV6-2/TRBV6-3	TRBJ2-2	.	TRBD1	CASSDMTGGNRDTGELFF	TGTGCCAGCAGTGACATGACAGGGGGGAATAGGGACACCGGGGAGCTGTTTTTT
TRBV6-2/TRBV6-3	TRBJ2-3	.	TRBD2	CASSKSLAGAGGTDTQYF	TGTGCCAGCAGTAAGTCACTAGCGGGAGCTGGGGGCACAGATACGCAGTATTTT
TRBV20-1	TRBJ2-3	.	.	CSARIEGTQYF	TGCAGTGCCAGAATAGAGGGCACGCAGTATTTT
TRBV27	TRBJ1-1	.	.	CASSFRNTDTEAFF	TGTGCCAGCAGTTTTAGGAACACGGACACTGAAGCTTTCTTT
TRBV11-2	TRBJ2-3	once	.	CASSFFRTQDGTDTQYF	TGTGCCAGCAGCTTTTTCCGGACGCAGGACGGCACAGATACGCAGTATTTT